The sequence of this TCR beta chain was determined in a study of vaccination effects on CD4 cells after COVID-19. In the study overall: Wells each received more than 1.5 million PBMC, cultured with approximately 9.1 IU/ml IL-2 and around 9.8 ug/ml peptides. General study points: Early timepoints after infection were absent, and convalescent patients were few in the study. Long after vaccination, the clones induced by infection and by vaccine shrank markedly in size.

A roughly 10-day culture period preceded the isolation of CD4+ T cells. Half the medium was replaced with IL-2 medium on days 3 and 7. The germline V gene encodes CDR1 MDHEN and CDR2 SYDVKM. J was trimmed by 0 bases and V by 7 bases; bases with no gene match: 3. The CDR3 spans 14 residues. This clone was detected only a few times. The antigen remains undetermined. The repertoire was sequenced with immunoSEQ multiplex PCR; TCRdb's copy has only in-frame clones and lacks some. The table shows fewer than 75,000 clones, with around 77% occurring only once. This receptor was identified in a human donor who received a COVID-19 vaccine. The sample consisted of CD4+ T cells from PBMCs cultured without peptide, taken before COVID-19 vaccination. The J gene is TRBJ1-5, the V gene TRBV28, with 7 bases aligning to TRBD1. The CDR3 coding sequence is TGTGCCAGCACTACAGGGGTTAGCAATCAGCCCCAGCATTTT. Amino acids: CASTTGVSNQPQHF. The full variable domain, with the rest looked up from reference TRBV28 and TRBJ1-5, is DVKVTQSSRYLVKRTGEKVFLECVQDMDHENMFWYRQDPGLGLRLIYFSYDVKMKEKGDIPEGYSVSREKKERFSLILESASTNQTSMYLCASTTGVSNQPQHFGDGTRLSIL.